This T cell receptor (beta chain) emerged from a study of blood T cell repertoires in COVID-19. As for the study in general: Researchers got acute and convalescent COVID-19 samples from the United States, Italy and Spain.

As originally analysed: The authors estimated nucleated cell counts from reference gene primer amplification. Here immunoSEQ multiplex PCR was the method, and the copy in TCRdb shows in-frame clones only, minus some. V and J calls and clone size are those listed in that table; D and trimming were worked out from the DNA. The data contain some 200,000 clones, approximately 81% of them singletons. Participants, roughly 18 to 90 years old, spanned some 23 US areas. Participants had their cohort set by participant-reported clinical history. The receptor was isolated from a woman between 45 and 65 years old with acute COVID-19. The sequencing sample was made of PBMCs or T cells enriched from blood (not recorded which).

CDR3 coding DNA: TGTGCCAGCAGCCAGGGGACAGGGGGCAAAAACATTCAGTACTTC. Residues: CASSQGTGGKNIQYF. This chain links TRBV14 with TRBJ2-4; 11 bases agree with TRBD1. The CDR3 contains 15 residues. The germline V gene encodes CDR1 SGHDN and CDR2 FVKESK. V shed 3 bases and J 3 bases; nucleotides not matched to a gene: 1.